One sample yielded the 26 T cell receptor beta chains listed below, sequenced in a study of blood T cell repertoires in COVID-19. TCRdb's copy holds only in-frame clones and misses some; the assay was immunoSEQ multiplex PCR. The table lists around 300,000 clones, 85% to 90% of them singletons. The sample was PBMCs or T cells enriched from blood (not recorded which). The receptors were gathered from a woman aged 18 to 35 who had recovered from COVID-19.

CDR3 in amino acids: CASSAYRDLFPPQHF. CDR3 sequence (DNA): TGTGCCAGCAGCGCATACAGGGATTTGTTCCCGCCCCAGCATTTT. The chain combines TRBV9 with TRBJ1-5, with a weak D call TRBD1 (6 bases). The CDR3 contains 15 residues. V was trimmed by 3 bases and J by 9 bases, leaving 19 bases between them. CDR1 and CDR2 from the germline V gene are SGDLS and YYNGEE.

Here the CDR3 reads CASSEVSAGNVEQFF. CDR3 in DNA: TGTGCCAGCAGTGAGGTATCGGCAGGGAACGTTGAGCAGTTCTTC. The rearrangement uses TRBV2 and TRBJ2-1; tentative D call: TRBD1 (5 bases). The V end was cut by 3 bases, the J end by 9 bases, with 18 bases between. The CDR3 is 15 amino acids. CDR1 is SNHLY, CDR2 FYNNEI, per germline.

In DNA form, the CDR3 reads TGTGCCAGCAGTGAAGATGGACGGACACCCTATGGCTACACCTTC. Its translation is CASSEDGRTPYGYTF. The rearrangement joins TRBV6-1 to TRBJ1-2; possible D gene TRBD1, 5 bases. The CDR3 covers 15 residues. The germline gives CDR1 MNHNS, CDR2 SASEGT. The germline V and J ends were trimmed by 1 base and 4 bases, with 13 bases remaining between them.

The rearrangement joins TRBV5-1 to TRBJ2-5; D is possibly TRBD2 (5 bases). The CDR3 is made up of 13 amino acids. V dropped 2 bases and J dropped 5 bases, with 10 bases sitting between them. CDR1 and CDR2 (germline): SGHRS, YFSETQ. The CDR3 DNA reads as TGCGCCAGCAGCTTACTAGGACGGGAGACCCAGTACTTC. Its protein is CASSLLGRETQYF.

The chain carries TRBV5-1 and TRBJ1-2; D ambiguous. Per the germline V gene, CDR1 is SGHRS and CDR2 is YFSETQ. The CDR3 spans 13 residues. Trimming took off 1 base at V and 6 bases at J, with 10 bases between the two ends. The CDR3 bases are TGCGCCAGCAGCTTGTTTGGAGTGGATGGCTACACCTTC. It translates to CASSLFGVDGYTF.

CDR3 nucleotides: TGTGCCACCAGACTAGCGGGGGTCCACGAGCAGTACTTC. Translated, it gives CATRLAGVHEQYF. This chain links TRBV10-3 with TRBJ2-7; 12 bases align to TRBD2. Trimming cost V 10 bases and J 5 bases; bases outside gene matches: 6. This CDR3 contains 13 residues. Germline loops: CDR1 ENHRY, CDR2 SYGVKD.

The V and J genes are TRBV12-3 or TRBV12-4 and TRBJ1-2, with TRBD1 as a possible D gene (5 bases). The CDR3 consists of 11 residues. Trimming stripped 4 bases from V and 8 bases from J, with 8 bases between. The CDR3 DNA reads as TGTGCCAGCAGTTCAGGGTACGGCTACACCTTC. Amino acid sequence: CASSSGYGYTF.

The chain employs TRBV5-4 and TRBJ2-3; possibly TRBD2 for D (6 bases). The V and J ends lost 10 bases and 5 bases respectively, with 20 bases between them. The CDR3 is 14 residues long. Germline V gene sequence: CDR1 SGHNT, CDR2 YYREEE (reference sequence). The CDR3 is CASQIPGAGDTQYF. CDR3 sequence (DNA): TGTGCCTCACAAATTCCGGGAGCGGGAGATACGCAGTATTTT. Supplemented by reference TRBV5-4 and TRBJ2-3, the full variable domain reads ETGVTQSPTHLIKTRGQQVTLRCSSQSGHNTVSWYQQALGQGPQFIFQYYREEENGRGNFPPRFSGLQFPNYSSELNVNALELDDSALYLCASQIPGAGDTQYFGPGTRLTVL.

The chain couples TRBV28 to TRBJ1-2, with 8 bases fitting TRBD1. CDR1 and CDR2 from the germline V gene are MDHEN and SYDVKM. J gave up 8 bases and V 2 bases, and 16 bases lay outside the gene matches. CDR3 size: 17 residues. This CDR3 is CASSLPRDRQTLWGYTF. CDR3 sequence (DNA): TGTGCCAGCAGTTTACCCCGGGACAGGCAAACACTATGGGGCTACACCTTC.

This rearrangement joins TRBV2 to TRBJ1-1; 7 bases are shared with TRBD1. Trimming at V came to 2 bases and at J to 3 bases, leaving 3 bases not matched to a gene. CDR3 length: 14 residues. Germline assignment: CDR1 SNHLY and CDR2 FYNNEI. The CDR3 DNA follows: TGTGCCAGCAGTGAAATGAGGGGGCACACTGAAGCTTTCTTT. Encoded protein: CASSEMRGHTEAFF.

The gene calls are TRBV11-3 and TRBJ2-5, with 9 bases fitting TRBD2. CDR3 length: 17 residues. From germline, CDR1 is SGHNT and CDR2 YENEEA. J gave up 5 bases and V 5 bases, and 15 bases lay outside the gene matches. This chain's CDR3 is CASSRGMAGGPEETQYF. The CDR3 nucleotides read TGTGCCAGCAGCCGAGGGATGGCGGGGGGGCCCGAGGAGACCCAGTACTTC. Based on the CDR3 plus reference TRBV11-3 and TRBJ2-5, the full variable domain is EAGVVQSPRYKIIEKKQPVAFWCNPISGHNTLYWYLQNLGQGPELLIRYENEEAVDDSQLPKDRFSAERLKGVDSTLKIQPAELGDSAVYLCASSRGMAGGPEETQYFGPGTRLLVL.

The rearrangement links TRBV30 to TRBJ1-2; D is undetermined. The V gene lost 4 bases and the J gene lost 2 bases, with 11 bases spanning the gap. CDR3 length: 13 amino acids. CDR1 GTSNPN and CDR2 SVGIG come from the germline V gene (reference sequence). DNA of the CDR3: TGTGCCTGGACTGTTTTACAGAACTATGGCTACACCTTC. Protein sequence: CAWTVLQNYGYTF. The whole variable domain, remainder taken from reference TRBV30 and TRBJ1-2, is SQTIHQWPATLVQPVGSPLSLECTVEGTSNPNLYWYRQAAGRGLQLLFYSVGIGQISSEVPQNLSASRPQDRQFILSSKKLLLSDSGFYLCAWTVLQNYGYTFGSGTRLTVV.

The rearrangement links TRBV3-1 (or the pseudogene TRBV3-2) to TRBJ2-5; D remains ambiguous. Germline assignment: CDR1 LGHDT and CDR2 YNNKEL (reference sequence). The CDR3 is 15 amino acids. V was pared by 4 bases and J by 1 base, with 13 bases between. DNA for the CDR3: TGTGCCAGCAGCCGGCATGATCGCTTCCAAGAGACCCAGTACTTC. Translation gives CASSRHDRFQETQYF.

The rearrangement uses TRBV4-2 and TRBJ1-4; TRBD1 agrees at 7 bases. Trimming removed 6 bases from V and 0 bases from J; junction bases left unmatched: 16. Germline CDR1 and CDR2: LGHNA and YNFKEQ. CDR3 size: 19 residues. CDR3 nucleotides: TGTGCCAGCAGGCCCACCGGGACAGAATACACTGCAACTAATGAAAAACTGTTTTTT. It codes for CASRPTGTEYTATNEKLFF.

The rearrangement joins TRBV7-9 to TRBJ1-2; TRBD1 is a possible D gene (6 bases). This CDR3 is 17 amino acids long. V was shortened by 3 bases and J by 1 base, with 18 bases between the two germline ends. Germline V gives CDR1 SEHNR, CDR2 FQNEAQ (reference sequence). The CDR3 here is CASSFWKGGFLNYGYTF. CDR3 DNA: TGTGCCAGCAGCTTTTGGAAGGGGGGGTTTCTTAACTATGGCTACACCTTC.

The genes are TRBV4-2 and TRBJ2-5; 12 nucleotides line up with TRBD2. The J segment lost 2 bases and the V segment lost 1 base, leaving 2 bases of the junction unmatched. CDR1 is LGHNA and CDR2 is YNFKEQ in the germline V gene. The CDR3 consists of 16 residues. The CDR3 sequence: CASSQGLAGGQETQYF. CDR3 DNA: TGTGCCAGCAGCCAAGGGCTAGCGGGGGGGCAAGAGACCCAGTACTTC.

V and J are TRBV7-8 and TRBJ2-1; 7 bases are a match to TRBD1. Germline values: CDR1 SGHVS, CDR2 FQNEAQ. The V gene end was trimmed by 2 bases and the J gene end by 4 bases; junction bases not matched to a gene: 8. The CDR3 loop spans 16 amino acids. The CDR3 region is CASSLIGTAPYNEQFF. In DNA form, the CDR3 reads TGTGCCAGCAGCTTAATCGGGACAGCGCCATACAATGAGCAGTTCTTC.

The chain combines TRBV5-1 with TRBJ2-7; TRBD1 aligns across 8 bases. CDR3 length: 14 residues. Germline CDR1 SGHRS, CDR2 YFSETQ. The ends lost 3 bases at V and 2 bases at J; junction bases unmatched: 4. DNA of the CDR3: TGCGCCAGCAGCTATCGACAGGGGCCCTACGAGCAGTACTTC. The encoded protein is CASSYRQGPYEQYF.

The rearrangement joins TRBV28 to TRBJ2-5; no reliable D call. This CDR3 contains 11 residues. Trimming stripped 4 bases from V and 4 bases from J, with 4 bases between. Per germline, CDR1 MDHEN and CDR2 SYDVKM. The CDR3 coding sequence is TGTGCCAGCAGTTCTGTAGAGACCCAGTACTTC. It encodes CASSSVETQYF.

There are many counts of this clone. The rearrangement links TRBV7-9 to TRBJ2-7; 8 bases are shared with TRBD1. CDR1 and CDR2 from the germline V gene are SEHNR and FQNEAQ (reference sequence). V lost 5 bases and J lost 2; bases outside the gene matches: 2. The CDR3 has 13 residues. CDR3 residues: CASSDRGPYEQYF. For the CDR3, the DNA is TGTGCCAGCAGCGACAGGGGACCCTACGAGCAGTACTTC.

This clone has a single count. The CDR3 is CASSPVRTGGGSYEQYF. The CDR3 coding sequence is TGCGCCAGCAGCCCTGTCAGGACAGGGGGGGGGTCCTACGAGCAGTACTTC. This chain connects TRBV4-1 to TRBJ2-7; 10 bases agree with TRBD1. This CDR3 has 17 residues. The V gene end was trimmed by 4 bases and the J gene end by 1 base; junction bases not matched to a gene: 10. Germline V CDR1 and CDR2: MGHRA, YSYEKL.

The chain has TRBV11-2 and TRBJ2-7, with a tentative D call TRBD2 (5 bases). Germline CDR1 is SGHAT and CDR2 is FQNNGV. The CDR3 has 13 residues. Trimming stripped 3 bases from V and 3 bases from J, with 9 bases between. For the CDR3, the DNA is TGTGCCAGCAGCTTCGGGATACTCTACGAGCAGTACTTC. Encoded protein: CASSFGILYEQYF.

J is TRBJ1-5 and V is TRBV12-2; the D call in the table, TRBD1, was not verified against the DNA. TRBV12-2 is a listed pseudogene. The CDR3 loop spans 19 amino acids. The CDR3 region is CASRLADRTGTGVDQPQHF. The CDR3 DNA sequence: TGTGCAAGTCGCTTAGCGGACCGAACCGGGACAGGGGTGGATCAGCCCCAGCATTTT.

V and J are TRBV5-4 and TRBJ1-5; D gene uncertain. The CDR3 length is 14 residues. The V and J ends lost 0 bases and 3 bases respectively, with 7 bases between them. Germline CDR1 is SGHNT and CDR2 is YYREEE (reference sequence). For the CDR3, the DNA is TGTGCCAGCAGCTTGGGAGGTTCCAATCAGCCCCAGCATTTT. Amino acid sequence: CASSLGGSNQPQHF.

The chain is built from TRBV10-1 and TRBJ1-2; D is unclear. The germline V and J ends were trimmed by 4 bases and 3 bases, with 18 bases remaining between them. Germline V gene sequence: CDR1 WNHNN, CDR2 SYGVQD (reference sequence). The CDR3 spans 16 residues. The CDR3 loop is CASSGVRVTLDYGYTF. In DNA form, the CDR3 reads TGCGCCAGCAGTGGAGTACGGGTGACCCTTGACTATGGCTACACCTTC.

This clone was seen a single time. This chain's CDR3 is CASSYVSGNGYTF. CDR3 DNA: TGTGCCAGCAGTTACGTTTCAGGGAACGGCTACACCTTC. This rearrangement joins TRBV6-6 to TRBJ1-2; D is possibly TRBD1 (5 bases). With 2 bases removed from V and 8 bases from J, the gap between germline ends came to 12 bases. Germline V gives CDR1 MNHNY, CDR2 SVGAGI (reference sequence). The length of the CDR3 is 13 residues.